This TCR beta chain was sequenced in a study of cytomegalovirus exposure and HLA in healthy donors. On the study more broadly: Earlier work reported 90 million to 120 million unique TCR beta sequences from some 170 million T cells.

Germline assignment: CDR1 SGHTA and CDR2 FQGNSA. The V gene end was trimmed by 3 bases and the J gene end by 1 base; junction bases not matched to a gene: 5. The CDR3 spans 16 residues. This PCR relied on a set of 60 Vbeta primers and 13 Jbeta primers. Clones were read by immunoSEQ multiplex PCR, and TCRdb kept only the in-frame ones, dropping some. Of about 170,000 clones in the sample, roughly 80% were seen once. This clone was counted between two and nine times. The sample was PBMCs. V and J are TRBV7-2 and TRBJ2-2; 7 bases align to TRBD2. This TCR was sampled from a girl aged 5-17 years in good health and CMV-seropositive. The CDR3 reads CASSFQSGGNTGELFF. The DNA for the CDR3 is TGTGCCAGCAGCTTCCAGTCGGGGGGGAACACCGGGGAGCTGTTTTTT. Looking up the rest from reference TRBV7-2 and TRBJ2-2 gives the full variable domain: GAGVSQSPSNKVTEKGKDVELRCDPISGHTALYWYRQSLGQGLEFLIYFQGNSAPDKSGLPSDRFSAERTGGSVSTLTIQRTQQEDSAVYLCASSFQSGGNTGELFFGEGSRLTVL.